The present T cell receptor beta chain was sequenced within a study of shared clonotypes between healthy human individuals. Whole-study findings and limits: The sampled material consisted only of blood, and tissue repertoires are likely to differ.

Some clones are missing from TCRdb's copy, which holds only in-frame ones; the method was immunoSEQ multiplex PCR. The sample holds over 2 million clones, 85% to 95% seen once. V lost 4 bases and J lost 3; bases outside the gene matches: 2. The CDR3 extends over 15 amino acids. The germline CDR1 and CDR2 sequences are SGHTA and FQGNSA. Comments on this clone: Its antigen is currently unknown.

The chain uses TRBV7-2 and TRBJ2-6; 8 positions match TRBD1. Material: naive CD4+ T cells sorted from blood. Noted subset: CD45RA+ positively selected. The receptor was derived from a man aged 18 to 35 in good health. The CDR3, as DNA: TGTGCCAGCAGCTCTGGGACAGGTGGGGCCAACGTCCTGACTTTC. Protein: CASSSGTGGANVLTF.